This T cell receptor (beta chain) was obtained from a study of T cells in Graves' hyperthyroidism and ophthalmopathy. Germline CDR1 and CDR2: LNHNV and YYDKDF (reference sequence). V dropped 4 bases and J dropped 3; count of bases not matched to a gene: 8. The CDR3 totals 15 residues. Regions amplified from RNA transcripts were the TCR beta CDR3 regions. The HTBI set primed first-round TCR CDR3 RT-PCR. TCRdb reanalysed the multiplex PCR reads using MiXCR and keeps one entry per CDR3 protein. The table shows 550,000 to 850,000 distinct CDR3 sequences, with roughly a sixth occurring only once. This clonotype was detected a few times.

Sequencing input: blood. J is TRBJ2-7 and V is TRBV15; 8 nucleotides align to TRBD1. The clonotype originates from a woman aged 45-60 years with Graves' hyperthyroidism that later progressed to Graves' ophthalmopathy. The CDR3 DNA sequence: TGTGCCACCAGCACCTGGACAGGGATGAGCTACGAGCAGTACTTC. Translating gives CATSTWTGMSYEQYF.